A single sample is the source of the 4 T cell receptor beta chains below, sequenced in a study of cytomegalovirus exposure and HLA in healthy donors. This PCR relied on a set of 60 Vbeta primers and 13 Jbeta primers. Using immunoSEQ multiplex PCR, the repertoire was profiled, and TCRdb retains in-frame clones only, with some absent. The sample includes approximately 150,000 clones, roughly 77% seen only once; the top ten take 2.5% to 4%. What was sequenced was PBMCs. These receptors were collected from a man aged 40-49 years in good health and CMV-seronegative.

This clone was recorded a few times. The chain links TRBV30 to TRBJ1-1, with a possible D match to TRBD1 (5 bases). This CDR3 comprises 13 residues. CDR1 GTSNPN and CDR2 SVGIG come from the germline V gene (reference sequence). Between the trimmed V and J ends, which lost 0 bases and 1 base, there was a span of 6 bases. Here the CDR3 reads CAWSVDRNTEAFF. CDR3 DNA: TGTGCCTGGAGTGTAGACAGGAACACTGAAGCTTTCTTT.

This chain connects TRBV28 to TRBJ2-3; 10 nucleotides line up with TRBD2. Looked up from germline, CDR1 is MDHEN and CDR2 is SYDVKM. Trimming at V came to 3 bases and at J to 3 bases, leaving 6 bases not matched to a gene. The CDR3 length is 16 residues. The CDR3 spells CASSFLAGVGTDTQYF. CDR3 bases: TGTGCCAGCAGTTTCCTAGCGGGGGTAGGGACAGATACGCAGTATTTT. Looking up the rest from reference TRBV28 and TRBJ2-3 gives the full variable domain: DVKVTQSSRYLVKRTGEKVFLECVQDMDHENMFWYRQDPGLGLRLIYFSYDVKMKEKGDIPEGYSVSREKKERFSLILESASTNQTSMYLCASSFLAGVGTDTQYFGPGTRLTVL.

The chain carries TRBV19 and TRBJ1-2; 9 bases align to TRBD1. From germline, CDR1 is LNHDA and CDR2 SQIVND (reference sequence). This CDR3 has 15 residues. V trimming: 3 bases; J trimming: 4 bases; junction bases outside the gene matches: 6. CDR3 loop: CASSILEGQGYGYTF. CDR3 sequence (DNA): TGTGCCAGTAGTATCCTCGAGGGACAGGGCTATGGCTACACCTTC.

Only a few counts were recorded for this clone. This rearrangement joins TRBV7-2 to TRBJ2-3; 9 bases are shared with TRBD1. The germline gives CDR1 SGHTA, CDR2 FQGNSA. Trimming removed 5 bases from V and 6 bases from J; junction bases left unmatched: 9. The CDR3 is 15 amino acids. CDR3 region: CASSQTGGAGDTQYF. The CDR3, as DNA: TGTGCCAGCAGCCAGACAGGGGGGGCCGGTGATACGCAGTATTTT.